These T cell receptor beta chains were read from a single sample in a study of T cells in Graves' hyperthyroidism and ophthalmopathy. TCRdb passed the multiplex PCR reads through MiXCR, listing each CDR3 protein once. In the table there are 600,000 to 700,000 distinct CDR3 sequences, roughly 15% of which are singletons. Source material: blood. These receptors all come from a woman aged 40 to 50 with Graves' ophthalmopathy. The CDR3 runs from the conserved cysteine through the conserved F or W. The D gene is left open where the match is weak. Clone size is stated in some rows and not others, as once, few, many or a class when expanded.

d_gene: TRBD2; j_gene: TRBJ2-2; abundance: many; v_gene: TRBV12-3/TRBV12-4; len: 15; CDR3aa: CASSPRGGRTGELFF; CDR3nt: TGTGCCAGCAGTCCCCGCGGCGGGAGGACCGGGGAGCTGTTTTTT
d_gene: TRBD1; j_gene: TRBJ2-7; abundance: .; v_gene: TRBV13; len: 15; CDR3aa: CASSLRDRISHEQYF; CDR3nt: TGTGCCAGCAGCTTAAGGGACAGGATATCCCACGAGCAGTACTTC
d_gene: TRBD1; j_gene: TRBJ1-1; abundance: few; v_gene: TRBV9; len: 16; CDR3aa: CASSPSHRGGNTEAFF; CDR3nt: TGTGCCAGCAGCCCGAGTCACAGGGGGGGGAACACTGAAGCTTTCTTT
d_gene: .; j_gene: TRBJ1-1; abundance: few; v_gene: TRBV18; len: 15; CDR3aa: CASSPRPAENTEAFF; CDR3nt: TGTGCCAGCTCACCCCGGCCAGCGGAGAACACTGAAGCTTTCTTT
d_gene: .; j_gene: TRBJ2-7; abundance: many; v_gene: TRBV20-1; len: 13; CDR3aa: CSARWVQGGEQYF; CDR3nt: TGCAGTGCTCGATGGGTACAGGGTGGCGAGCAGTACTTC
d_gene: TRBD2; j_gene: TRBJ2-1; abundance: many; v_gene: TRBV7-9; len: 15; CDR3aa: CASRSGTSFYNEQFF; CDR3nt: TGTGCCAGCAGATCCGGGACTAGCTTTTACAATGAGCAGTTCTTC
d_gene: .; j_gene: TRBJ2-7; abundance: few; v_gene: TRBV11-3; len: 15; CDR3aa: CASSSRDRRSYEQYF; CDR3nt: TGTGCCAGCAGCTCCCGGGACCGCCGCTCCTACGAGCAGTACTTC
d_gene: .; j_gene: TRBJ2-7; abundance: many; v_gene: TRBV7-9; len: 16; CDR3aa: CASSTTGQLSSYEQYF; CDR3nt: TGTGCCAGCAGCACGACCGGACAGTTGAGCTCCTACGAGCAGTACTTC
d_gene: TRBD1; j_gene: TRBJ1-2; abundance: many; v_gene: TRBV30; len: 13; CDR3aa: CAWRVGQGIGYTF; CDR3nt: TGTGCCTGGAGAGTGGGACAGGGCATTGGCTACACCTTC
d_gene: .; j_gene: TRBJ2-7; abundance: many; v_gene: TRBV29-1; len: 11; CDR3aa: CSVEEGTGQYF; CDR3nt: TGCAGCGTTGAAGAGGGGACGGGGCAGTACTTC
d_gene: .; j_gene: TRBJ1-6; abundance: many; v_gene: TRBV12-3/TRBV12-4; len: 13; CDR3aa: CASSDRSNSPLHF; CDR3nt: TGTGCCAGCAGTGACAGGTCTAATTCACCCCTCCACTTT
d_gene: .; j_gene: TRBJ1-1; abundance: many; v_gene: TRBV2; len: 13; CDR3aa: CASSDQFNTEAFF; CDR3nt: TGTGCCAGCAGTGACCAGTTTAACACTGAAGCTTTCTTT
d_gene: TRBD1; j_gene: TRBJ1-6; abundance: .; v_gene: TRBV4-1; len: 17; CDR3aa: CASSQDWRQGYNSPLHF; CDR3nt: TGCGCCAGCAGCCAAGATTGGCGACAGGGCTATAATTCACCCCTCCACTTT
d_gene: .; j_gene: TRBJ2-5; abundance: many; v_gene: TRBV6-1; len: 13; CDR3aa: CASSQHNQETQYF; CDR3nt: TGTGCCAGCAGTCAACACAACCAAGAGACCCAGTACTTC
d_gene: .; j_gene: TRBJ2-6; abundance: many; v_gene: TRBV28; len: 16; CDR3aa: CASSSPGTPGANVLTF; CDR3nt: TGTGCCAGCAGCTCCCCCGGGACCCCAGGGGCCAACGTCCTGACTTTC
d_gene: TRBD2; j_gene: TRBJ2-2; abundance: many; v_gene: TRBV29-1; len: 14; CDR3aa: CSAGETSGRGELFF; CDR3nt: TGCAGCGCAGGGGAGACTAGCGGGAGGGGGGAGCTGTTTTTT
d_gene: .; j_gene: TRBJ1-3; abundance: many; v_gene: TRBV30; len: 17; CDR3aa: CAWSVPGRSYSGNTIYF; CDR3nt: TGTGCCTGGAGTGTACCTGGCCGAAGTTACTCTGGAAACACCATATATTTT
d_gene: .; j_gene: TRBJ1-2; abundance: many; v_gene: TRBV28; len: 13; CDR3aa: CASSLLDGYGYTF; CDR3nt: TGTGCCAGCAGTTTACTGGACGGCTATGGCTACACCTTC
d_gene: TRBD1; j_gene: TRBJ1-2; abundance: few; v_gene: TRBV28; len: 15; CDR3aa: CASSLWTQGAKGYTF; CDR3nt: TGTGCCAGCAGTTTATGGACCCAGGGGGCGAAGGGCTACACCTTC
d_gene: TRBD1; j_gene: TRBJ1-5; abundance: many; v_gene: TRBV27; len: 16; CDR3aa: CASRIDGQGWNQPQHF; CDR3nt: TGTGCCAGCAGGATTGATGGACAGGGGTGGAATCAGCCCCAGCATTTT